Listed below are T cell receptor beta chains from one sample, sequenced in a study of patients and donors after allogeneic stem cell transplantation. TCRdb called the RT-PCR reads again in MiXCR, with one record for every CDR3 protein. The sample consists of approximately 99,000 distinct CDR3 sequences, roughly 37% of them appearing once. Sample: blood, either unsorted or a sorted T cell fraction (not recorded which). The receptors come from a human donor who was either an allogeneic HSCT recipient or a stem cell or donor lymphocyte infusion donor (not recorded which). It is not recorded whose cells these are; they may come from a transplant donor. Both conserved end residues are part of each CDR3. A D gene is named only where the DNA matches it firmly. Some rows have no size entry. The others give once, few or many, or a class for an expanded clone.

clone_size	j_call	v_call	d_call	cdr3_aa	cdr3_nt
.	TRBJ1-2	TRBV24-1	TRBD1	CATSDPRIETGGGYTF	TGTGCCACCAGTGATCCCCGCATTGAGACAGGGGGCGGCTACACCTTC
.	TRBJ2-3	TRBV6-2/TRBV6-3	TRBD2	CASSYLQTSGATDTQYF	TGTGCCAGCAGTTACTTACAGACTAGCGGGGCTACAGATACGCAGTATTTT
many	TRBJ1-2	TRBV10-3	.	CAISDYSNYGYTF	TGTGCCATCAGTGACTACTCTAACTATGGCTACACCTTC
.	TRBJ1-1	TRBV6-6	.	CASSYRAENTEAFF	TGTGCCAGCAGTTACAGGGCAGAGAACACTGAAGCTTTCTTT
few	TRBJ1-6	TRBV4-3	.	CASSQGKGRFNSPLHF	TGCGCCAGCAGCCAGGGGAAGGGACGGTTCAATTCACCCCTCCACTTT
few	TRBJ1-1	TRBV24-1	TRBD1	CATSEPGQGGITEAFF	TGTGCCACCAGTGAACCTGGACAGGGAGGGATCACTGAAGCTTTCTTT
once	TRBJ2-1	TRBV6-2/TRBV6-3	TRBD2	CASSPWGGRNYNEQFF	TGTGCCAGCAGCCCCTGGGGCGGGAGGAACTACAATGAGCAGTTCTTC
few	TRBJ1-5	TRBV7-2	.	CASSLGLNRRKPQHF	TGTGCCAGCAGCTTAGGTCTCAACCGAAGGAAGCCCCAGCATTTT
.	TRBJ2-2	TRBV5-6	.	CASSFQGNTGELFF	TGTGCCAGCAGCTTTCAGGGGAACACCGGGGAGCTGTTTTTT
.	TRBJ1-1	TRBV6-2/TRBV6-3	.	CASRGLGRTEAFF	TGTGCCAGCAGGGGGCTTGGTCGTACTGAAGCTTTCTTT
.	TRBJ2-1	TRBV4-3	TRBD2	CASSQRRLAGQYNEQFF	TGCGCCAGCAGCCAAAGGCGCCTAGCGGGGCAGTACAATGAGCAGTTCTTC
few	TRBJ1-5	TRBV2	.	CASSSGERNQPQHF	TGTGCCAGCAGTTCAGGGGAGCGAAATCAGCCCCAGCATTTT
few	TRBJ1-3	TRBV4-3	.	CASSQDLASGGNTIYF	TGCGCCAGCAGCCAAGATTTGGCGTCAGGCGGAAACACCATATATTTT
few	TRBJ1-1	TRBV18	.	CASSPKAVNTEAFF	TGTGCCAGCTCACCAAAGGCAGTGAACACTGAAGCTTTCTTT
few	TRBJ1-5	TRBV7-8	.	CASSLGPHRVGPGPQHF	TGTGCCAGCAGCTTAGGTCCCCACAGGGTGGGGCCGGGGCCCCAGCATTTT
.	TRBJ1-6	TRBV20-1	.	CSASPWGKVTGSYNSPLHF	TGCAGTGCTAGTCCGTGGGGGAAAGTGACGGGCTCCTATAATTCACCCCTCCACTTT
.	TRBJ2-7	TRBV5-6	.	CASSLVGHSYEQYF	TGTGCCAGCAGCTTGGTCGGTCACAGCTACGAGCAGTACTTC
once	TRBJ2-1	TRBV9	TRBD2	CASSVSSGSYNEQFF	TGTGCCAGCAGCGTGTCTAGCGGGAGCTACAATGAGCAGTTCTTC
.	TRBJ2-5	TRBV7-2	.	CATHFGPSEETQYF	TGTGCCACTCATTTTGGGCCCAGCGAAGAGACCCAGTACTTC
.	TRBJ1-2	TRBV3-1	.	CASSQELRGGYTF	TGTGCCAGCAGCCAAGAGTTGCGCGGAGGCTACACCTTC
few	TRBJ2-7	TRBV20-1	.	CSANPLAGSYEQYF	TGCAGTGCCAACCCCTTGGCAGGTTCCTACGAGCAGTACTTC
few	TRBJ1-5	TRBV19	.	CASSPSRGRNQPQHF	TGTGCCAGTAGTCCAAGCAGGGGCCGCAATCAGCCCCAGCATTTT
.	TRBJ2-1	TRBV20-1	TRBD2	CSASLAGGPYNEQFF	TGCAGTGCTAGTTTAGCGGGAGGGCCTTACAATGAGCAGTTCTTC
many	TRBJ1-4	TRBV4-3	.	CASSQDRATNEKLFF	TGCGCCAGCAGCCAAGACCGGGCAACTAATGAAAAACTGTTTTTT
.	TRBJ2-3	TRBV10-2	TRBD2	CASIGLAGPTDTQYF	TGCGCCAGCATCGGACTAGCGGGACCCACAGATACGCAGTATTTT
.	TRBJ1-4	TRBV7-9	.	CASSPPGPTRREKLFF	TGTGCCAGCAGCCCCCCGGGCCCAACGAGGAGAGAAAAACTGTTTTTT
few	TRBJ1-3	TRBV6-6	TRBD1	CASRTTGVGNTIYF	TGTGCCAGCAGGACGACAGGGGTCGGAAACACCATATATTTT
.	TRBJ1-4	TRBV15	.	CATSRDRRGNEKLFF	TGTGCCACCAGCAGAGATAGACGGGGGAATGAAAAACTGTTTTTT
.	TRBJ1-5	TRBV5-8	.	CASSLEAAGGNQPQHF	TGTGCCAGCAGCTTAGAGGCCGCCGGGGGCAATCAGCCCCAGCATTTT
.	TRBJ2-1	TRBV6-2/TRBV6-3	TRBD2	CASSNPLLAGVRRNEQFF	TGTGCCAGCAGTAACCCACTTCTAGCGGGAGTTCGCCGGAATGAGCAGTTCTTC
.	TRBJ2-2	TRBV10-3	.	CAISTPKGPGELFF	TGTGCCATCAGTACCCCTAAGGGTCCCGGGGAGCTGTTTTTT
.	TRBJ1-4	TRBV7-9	.	CASSPPGWQDEKLFF	TGTGCCAGCAGCCCCCCCGGATGGCAAGATGAAAAACTGTTTTTT
few	TRBJ1-1	TRBV4-2	.	CASSPRTFTEAFF	TGTGCCAGCAGCCCCCGGACATTCACTGAAGCTTTCTTT
.	TRBJ2-3	TRBV10-3	.	CAISRTDTQYF	TGTGCCATCAGTCGCACAGATACGCAGTATTTT
few	TRBJ1-6	TRBV12-3/TRBV12-4	TRBD1	CASKRDRVYNSPLHF	TGTGCCAGCAAAAGGGACAGGGTCTATAATTCACCCCTCCACTTT
few	TRBJ2-7	TRBV5-1	.	CASSLGPLGPYEQYF	TGCGCCAGCAGCTTGGGCCCTTTGGGACCATACGAGCAGTACTTC
.	TRBJ1-6	TRBV5-1	.	CASSLAELKAGSPLHF	TGCGCCAGCAGCTTGGCTGAATTGAAGGCGGGTTCACCCCTCCACTTT
few	TRBJ2-1	TRBV15	.	CATSRRYQDEQFF	TGTGCCACCAGCAGACGATATCAGGATGAGCAGTTCTTC
few	TRBJ2-1	TRBV5-5	.	CASSVTGFPNEQFF	TGTGCCAGCAGCGTCACAGGGTTCCCCAATGAGCAGTTCTTC
.	TRBJ1-5	TRBV6-1	TRBD1	CASNLDRGNQPQHF	TGTGCCAGCAACCTGGACAGGGGGAATCAGCCCCAGCATTTT
.	TRBJ2-7	TRBV27	.	CASSLYALGYEQYF	TGTGCCAGCAGTTTATATGCCCTGGGCTACGAGCAGTACTTC
.	TRBJ1-6	TRBV7-9	.	CASSLGQTYNSPLHF	TGTGCCAGCAGCTTAGGACAGACCTATAATTCACCCCTCCACTTT
few	TRBJ2-7	TRBV27	.	CASSRTGQAVYEQYF	TGTGCCAGCAGCCGCACAGGACAAGCAGTCTACGAGCAGTACTTC
few	TRBJ2-7	TRBV6-6	TRBD1	CASTRDSGTYEQYF	TGTGCCAGCACCAGGGACAGTGGCACCTACGAGCAGTACTTC
.	TRBJ1-2	TRBV28	TRBD1	CASSLQGAHLLYGYTF	TGTGCCAGCAGTTTACAGGGGGCTCATCTTCTTTATGGCTACACCTTC
.	TRBJ2-5	TRBV3-1	.	CASSLGPRVTQYF	TGTGCCAGCAGCCTGGGCCCCCGGGTGACCCAGTACTTC
.	TRBJ2-6	TRBV24-1	.	CAIGSSGANVLTF	TGTGCCATCGGGAGCTCTGGGGCCAACGTCCTGACTTTC
few	TRBJ2-7	TRBV5-6	TRBD2	CASSPWGGSYEQYF	TGTGCCAGCAGCCCCTGGGGGGGTTCCTACGAGCAGTACTTC
.	TRBJ1-1	TRBV12-3/TRBV12-4	.	CASSRTLNTEAFF	TGTGCCAGCAGTCGGACTCTGAACACTGAAGCTTTCTTT
.	TRBJ2-5	TRBV14	.	CASSPLGNQETQYF	TGTGCCAGCAGCCCTCTCGGCAACCAAGAGACCCAGTACTTC